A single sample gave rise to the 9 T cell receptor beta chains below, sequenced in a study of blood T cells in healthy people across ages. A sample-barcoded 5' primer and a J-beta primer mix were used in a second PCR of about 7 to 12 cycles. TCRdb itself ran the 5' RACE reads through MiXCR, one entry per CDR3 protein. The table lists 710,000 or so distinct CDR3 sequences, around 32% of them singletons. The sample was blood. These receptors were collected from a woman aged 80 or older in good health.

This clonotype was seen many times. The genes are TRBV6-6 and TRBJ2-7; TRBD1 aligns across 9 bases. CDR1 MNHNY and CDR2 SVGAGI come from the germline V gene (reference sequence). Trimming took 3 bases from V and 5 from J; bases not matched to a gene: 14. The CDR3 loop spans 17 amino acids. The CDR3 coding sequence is TGTGCCAGCAGTTATACCTTGCCGGGACAGGGAACCAACGAGCAGTACTTC. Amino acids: CASSYTLPGQGTNEQYF.

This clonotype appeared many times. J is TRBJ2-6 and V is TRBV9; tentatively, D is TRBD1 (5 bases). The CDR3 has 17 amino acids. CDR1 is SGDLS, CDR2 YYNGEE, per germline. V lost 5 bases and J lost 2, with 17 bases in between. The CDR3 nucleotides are TGTGCCAGCAGAGGGGCTCCTAGAGGACCTGGGGCCAACGTCCTGACTTTC. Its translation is CASRGAPRGPGANVLTF.

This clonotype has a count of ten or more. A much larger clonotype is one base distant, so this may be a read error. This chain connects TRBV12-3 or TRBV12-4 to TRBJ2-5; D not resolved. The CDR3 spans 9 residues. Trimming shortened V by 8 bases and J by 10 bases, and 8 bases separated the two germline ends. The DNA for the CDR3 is TGTGCCAGCGGGGAAATCCAGTACTTC. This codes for CASGEIQYF.

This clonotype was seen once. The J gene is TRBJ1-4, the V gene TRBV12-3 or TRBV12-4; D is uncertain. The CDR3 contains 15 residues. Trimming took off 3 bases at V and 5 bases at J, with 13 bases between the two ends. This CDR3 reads CASSLGQPRNEKLFF. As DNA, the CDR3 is TGTGCCAGCAGTTTGGGCCAGCCGAGGAATGAAAAACTGTTTTTT.

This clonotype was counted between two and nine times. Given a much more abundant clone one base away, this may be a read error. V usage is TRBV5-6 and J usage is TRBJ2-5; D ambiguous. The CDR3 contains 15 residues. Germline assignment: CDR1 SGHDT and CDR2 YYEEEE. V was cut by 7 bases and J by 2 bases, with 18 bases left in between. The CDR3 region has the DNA TGTGCCAGCGGCCCCCTGATGAAGCAGCAAGAGACCCAGTACTTC. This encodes CASGPLMKQQETQYF.

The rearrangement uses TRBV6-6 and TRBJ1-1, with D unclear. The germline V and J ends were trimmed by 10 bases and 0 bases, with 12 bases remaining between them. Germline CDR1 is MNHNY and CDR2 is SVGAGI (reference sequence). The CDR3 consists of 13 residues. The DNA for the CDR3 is TGTGCCACTACGGGCGGCTTGAACACTGAAGCTTTCTTT. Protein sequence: CATTGGLNTEAFF.

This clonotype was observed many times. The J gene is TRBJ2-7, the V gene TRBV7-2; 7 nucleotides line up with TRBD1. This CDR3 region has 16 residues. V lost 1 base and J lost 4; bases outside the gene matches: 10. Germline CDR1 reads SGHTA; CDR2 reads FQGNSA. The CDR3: CASSLVGGRVSYEQYF. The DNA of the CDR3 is TGTGCCAGCAGCTTAGTAGGGGGCAGGGTTTCGTACGAGCAGTACTTC.

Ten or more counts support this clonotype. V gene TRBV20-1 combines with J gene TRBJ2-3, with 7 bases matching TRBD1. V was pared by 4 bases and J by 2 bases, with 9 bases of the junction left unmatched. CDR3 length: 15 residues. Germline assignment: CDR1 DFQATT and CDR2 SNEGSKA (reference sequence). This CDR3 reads CSATLAGGVTDTQYF. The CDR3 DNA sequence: TGCAGTGCTACACTGGCAGGGGGAGTCACAGATACGCAGTATTTT.

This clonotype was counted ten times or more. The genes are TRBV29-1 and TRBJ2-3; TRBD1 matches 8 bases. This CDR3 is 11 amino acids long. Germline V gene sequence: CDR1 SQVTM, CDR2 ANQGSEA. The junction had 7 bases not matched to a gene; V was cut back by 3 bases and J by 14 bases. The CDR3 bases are TGCAGCGTTGATAGACAGGGGCTAGTGTATTTT. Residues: CSVDRQGLVYF.